These T cell receptor beta chains were read from a single sample in a study of blood T cell repertoires in COVID-19. Assay: immunoSEQ multiplex PCR; the TCRdb copy retains only in-frame clones and omits some. Of roughly 300,000 clones in the sample, under 95% are singletons; the top ten hold about 2.3%. The specimen was PBMCs or T cells enriched from blood (not recorded which). The receptor source for this set is a woman between 35 and 50 years old with acute COVID-19. Both conserved end residues are part of each CDR3. D genes are given only for firm matches. Clone size is stated in some rows and not others, as once, few, many or a class when expanded.

CDR3 protein: CASRTTRSQADTQYF
CDR3 DNA: TGTGCCAGCAGGACTACTAGATCCCAAGCAGATACGCAGTATTTT
clone size: many
D gene: .
V gene: TRBV5-4
CDR3 length: 15
J gene: TRBJ2-3

CDR3 protein: CASSQTGTSGNEQFF
CDR3 DNA: TGTGCCAGCAGCCAAACCGGGACTAGCGGTAATGAGCAGTTCTTC
clone size: .
D gene: TRBD2
V gene: TRBV3-1/TRBV3-2
CDR3 length: 15
J gene: TRBJ2-1

CDR3 protein: CASSAQLNYGYTF
CDR3 DNA: TGTGCCAGCAGCGCCCAACTTAACTATGGCTACACCTTC
clone size: few
D gene: .
V gene: TRBV7-2
CDR3 length: 13
J gene: TRBJ1-2

CDR3 protein: CASSVGGPQGVGETQYF
CDR3 DNA: TGTGCCAGCAGCGTAGGGGGCCCACAGGGGGTCGGAGAGACCCAGTACTTC
clone size: .
D gene: TRBD1
V gene: TRBV9
CDR3 length: 17
J gene: TRBJ2-5

CDR3 protein: CASSPRRGTGTTNYGYTF
CDR3 DNA: TGTGCCAGCAGCCCCCGACGAGGGACAGGGACTACTAACTATGGCTACACCTTC
clone size: .
D gene: TRBD1
V gene: TRBV7-9
CDR3 length: 18
J gene: TRBJ1-2

CDR3 protein: CSASLRQGIGNTIYF
CDR3 DNA: TGCAGTGCTAGTCTTCGGCAGGGGATCGGAAACACCATATATTTT
clone size: .
D gene: .
V gene: TRBV20-1
CDR3 length: 15
J gene: TRBJ1-3

CDR3 protein: CASSQGDRGNNEQFF
CDR3 DNA: TGTGCCAGCAGCCAGGGGGACAGGGGGAACAATGAGCAGTTCTTC
clone size: .
D gene: TRBD1
V gene: TRBV3-1/TRBV3-2
CDR3 length: 15
J gene: TRBJ2-1

CDR3 protein: CASSTSGITDTQYF
CDR3 DNA: TGCGCCAGCAGCACTAGCGGGATAACAGATACGCAGTATTTT
clone size: .
D gene: TRBD2
V gene: TRBV5-1
CDR3 length: 14
J gene: TRBJ2-3

CDR3 protein: CASSAQGLGSNQPQHF
CDR3 DNA: TGTGCCAGCTCAGCACAGGGGCTTGGCAGCAATCAGCCCCAGCATTTT
clone size: .
D gene: TRBD1
V gene: TRBV18
CDR3 length: 16
J gene: TRBJ1-5

CDR3 protein: CASSASQLSYTF
CDR3 DNA: TGTGCCAGCAGTGCTTCACAGTTGTCGTACACCTTC
clone size: .
D gene: .
V gene: TRBV12-3/TRBV12-4
CDR3 length: 12
J gene: TRBJ1-2

CDR3 protein: CASSLAKQGALF
CDR3 DNA: TGTGCCAGCAGCTTAGCGAAGCAGGGGGCTCTCTTC
clone size: .
D gene: TRBD1
V gene: TRBV11-3
CDR3 length: 12
J gene: TRBJ1-2

CDR3 protein: CASRGSGQGLYEQYF
CDR3 DNA: TGTGCCAGCAGGGGTTCGGGACAGGGTCTCTACGAGCAGTACTTC
clone size: few
D gene: TRBD1
V gene: TRBV27
CDR3 length: 15
J gene: TRBJ2-7

CDR3 protein: CASSMGRRAPNTEAFF
CDR3 DNA: TGTGCCAGTAGTATGGGCCGGAGGGCACCGAACACTGAAGCTTTCTTT
clone size: .
D gene: .
V gene: TRBV19
CDR3 length: 16
J gene: TRBJ1-1

CDR3 protein: CASRAGGLNTGELFF
CDR3 DNA: TGTGCCAGTAGGGCGGGAGGTCTGAACACCGGGGAGCTGTTTTTT
clone size: .
D gene: TRBD2
V gene: TRBV19
CDR3 length: 15
J gene: TRBJ2-2

CDR3 protein: CASSRDSLRGYTF
CDR3 DNA: TGTGCCAGCAGCCGGGACAGCCTTAGGGGCTACACCTTC
clone size: once
D gene: TRBD1
V gene: TRBV3-1/TRBV3-2
CDR3 length: 13
J gene: TRBJ1-2

CDR3 protein: CASSLGGASSYEQYF
CDR3 DNA: TGTGCCAGCAGCTTAGGAGGCGCGAGCTCCTACGAGCAGTACTTC
clone size: .
D gene: .
V gene: TRBV7-9
CDR3 length: 15
J gene: TRBJ2-7

CDR3 protein: CASSQGPTGSTGNTIYF
CDR3 DNA: TGCGCCAGCAGCCAAGGTCCTACAGGGAGTACTGGAAACACCATATATTTT
clone size: .
D gene: .
V gene: TRBV4-1
CDR3 length: 17
J gene: TRBJ1-3

CDR3 protein: CASSIGGGAGSDTQYF
CDR3 DNA: TGTGCCAGCAGTATTGGCGGGGGGGCCGGGTCAGATACGCAGTATTTT
clone size: .
D gene: TRBD2
V gene: TRBV7-6
CDR3 length: 16
J gene: TRBJ2-3

CDR3 protein: CASSPGQGSGAKNIQYF
CDR3 DNA: TGTGCCAGCAGCCCTGGACAGGGGAGCGGAGCCAAAAACATTCAGTACTTC
clone size: .
D gene: TRBD1
V gene: TRBV5-4
CDR3 length: 17
J gene: TRBJ2-4

CDR3 protein: CASSYLNEKLFF
CDR3 DNA: TGTGCCAGCAGTTACTTAAATGAAAAACTGTTTTTT
clone size: once
D gene: .
V gene: TRBV6-5
CDR3 length: 12
J gene: TRBJ1-4

CDR3 protein: CASSQTPYEQYF
CDR3 DNA: TGTGCCAGCAGCCAAACACCCTACGAGCAGTACTTC
clone size: once
D gene: .
V gene: TRBV3-1/TRBV3-2
CDR3 length: 12
J gene: TRBJ2-7

CDR3 protein: CASSGTGWSNGYTF
CDR3 DNA: TGTGCCAGCAGCGGAACAGGGTGGTCAAATGGCTACACCTTC
clone size: .
D gene: .
V gene: TRBV5-4
CDR3 length: 14
J gene: TRBJ1-2

CDR3 protein: CASSPWDGGMNTEAFF
CDR3 DNA: TGTGCCAGCAGCCCCTGGGATGGGGGCATGAACACTGAAGCTTTCTTT
clone size: .
D gene: .
V gene: TRBV21-1
CDR3 length: 16
J gene: TRBJ1-1

CDR3 protein: CASSQSPPVQIATNEKLFF
CDR3 DNA: TGCGCCAGCAGTCAATCGCCCCCGGTACAGATTGCAACTAATGAAAAACTGTTTTTT
clone size: .
D gene: .
V gene: TRBV23-1
CDR3 length: 19
J gene: TRBJ1-4

CDR3 protein: CASSRGGVAEETQYF
CDR3 DNA: TGTGCCAGCAGCCGAGGGGGGGTCGCGGAGGAGACCCAGTACTTC
clone size: .
D gene: .
V gene: TRBV6-6
CDR3 length: 15
J gene: TRBJ2-5

CDR3 protein: CASSPRDRLSTDTQYF
CDR3 DNA: TGTGCCAGCAGCCCGAGGGACAGGTTGAGCACAGATACGCAGTATTTT
clone size: .
D gene: TRBD1
V gene: TRBV11-2
CDR3 length: 16
J gene: TRBJ2-3

CDR3 protein: CASSLDGGGPYGYTF
CDR3 DNA: TGTGCCAGCAGCTTGGATGGCGGGGGCCCCTATGGCTACACCTTC
clone size: .
D gene: .
V gene: TRBV5-4
CDR3 length: 15
J gene: TRBJ1-2

CDR3 protein: CASSQGEKNYGYTF
CDR3 DNA: TGTGCCAGCAGCCAAGGCGAGAAAAACTATGGCTACACCTTC
clone size: .
D gene: .
V gene: TRBV3-1/TRBV3-2
CDR3 length: 14
J gene: TRBJ1-2

CDR3 protein: CASSRRLAGHTDTQYF
CDR3 DNA: TGTGCCAGCAGCCGCCGCTTAGCGGGGCACACAGATACGCAGTATTTT
clone size: .
D gene: TRBD2
V gene: TRBV5-4
CDR3 length: 16
J gene: TRBJ2-3

CDR3 protein: CASSVRQEPNTEAFF
CDR3 DNA: TGTGCCAGCAGCGTACGACAGGAGCCGAACACTGAAGCTTTCTTT
clone size: .
D gene: .
V gene: TRBV5-5
CDR3 length: 15
J gene: TRBJ1-1

CDR3 protein: CSAGRGMTNTEAFF
CDR3 DNA: TGCAGCGCCGGCCGGGGGATGACAAACACTGAAGCTTTCTTT
clone size: .
D gene: .
V gene: TRBV29-1
CDR3 length: 14
J gene: TRBJ1-1

CDR3 protein: CASSLSGDRGTEAFF
CDR3 DNA: TGTGCCAGCAGCTTATCAGGGGACAGGGGAACTGAAGCTTTCTTT
clone size: .
D gene: TRBD1
V gene: TRBV7-9
CDR3 length: 15
J gene: TRBJ1-1

CDR3 protein: CASSLSRQSSYNSPLHF
CDR3 DNA: TGTGCCAGCAGCTTATCGAGGCAGAGCTCCTATAATTCACCCCTCCACTTT
clone size: .
D gene: .
V gene: TRBV7-8
CDR3 length: 17
J gene: TRBJ1-6

CDR3 protein: CASSLRSNQPQHF
CDR3 DNA: TGTGCCAGCAGTTTACGGTCAAATCAGCCCCAGCATTTT
clone size: .
D gene: .
V gene: TRBV28
CDR3 length: 13
J gene: TRBJ1-5

CDR3 protein: CASRTGPPGMNTEAFF
CDR3 DNA: TGTGCCAGTAGAACAGGGCCCCCCGGCATGAACACTGAAGCTTTCTTT
clone size: .
D gene: .
V gene: TRBV19
CDR3 length: 16
J gene: TRBJ1-1

CDR3 protein: CATTLAAPAPNEQFF
CDR3 DNA: TGTGCCACGACTCTAGCAGCCCCGGCCCCCAATGAGCAGTTCTTC
clone size: .
D gene: .
V gene: TRBV6-5
CDR3 length: 15
J gene: TRBJ2-1

CDR3 protein: CSVEPLRVQGANEQFF
CDR3 DNA: TGCAGCGTTGAACCCCTACGAGTACAGGGAGCCAATGAGCAGTTCTTC
clone size: .
D gene: .
V gene: TRBV29-1
CDR3 length: 16
J gene: TRBJ2-1

CDR3 protein: CASSPDRGPAEKLFF
CDR3 DNA: TGTGCCAGCTCACCAGACAGGGGGCCGGCTGAAAAACTGTTTTTT
clone size: .
D gene: TRBD1
V gene: TRBV18
CDR3 length: 15
J gene: TRBJ1-4

CDR3 protein: CASSFRRGRGNTEAFF
CDR3 DNA: TGTGCCAGCAGTTTCCGAAGGGGGCGGGGGAACACTGAAGCTTTCTTT
clone size: .
D gene: TRBD1
V gene: TRBV28
CDR3 length: 16
J gene: TRBJ1-1

CDR3 protein: CASSYSRDRVNEKLFF
CDR3 DNA: TGTGCCAGCAGTTACTCCCGGGACAGGGTGAATGAAAAACTGTTTTTT
clone size: .
D gene: TRBD1
V gene: TRBV6-5
CDR3 length: 16
J gene: TRBJ1-4

CDR3 protein: CASSEEGQIRGETQYF
CDR3 DNA: TGTGCCAGCAGTGAAGAAGGACAGATCAGGGGAGAGACCCAGTACTTC
clone size: few
D gene: .
V gene: TRBV2
CDR3 length: 16
J gene: TRBJ2-5

CDR3 protein: CAWSALSGGPQETQYF
CDR3 DNA: TGTGCCTGGAGTGCTCTAAGCGGGGGACCCCAAGAGACCCAGTACTTC
clone size: .
D gene: TRBD2
V gene: TRBV30
CDR3 length: 16
J gene: TRBJ2-5

CDR3 protein: CSASGDRVDQPQHF
CDR3 DNA: TGCAGTGCTAGTGGGGACAGGGTCGATCAGCCCCAGCATTTT
clone size: .
D gene: TRBD1
V gene: TRBV20-1
CDR3 length: 14
J gene: TRBJ1-5

CDR3 protein: CASSEFSEQFF
CDR3 DNA: TGTGCCAGCAGTGAATTTAGTGAGCAGTTCTTC
clone size: once
D gene: .
V gene: TRBV6-1
CDR3 length: 11
J gene: TRBJ2-1

CDR3 protein: CASSLSASPGELFF
CDR3 DNA: TGTGCCAGCAGCTTATCCGCCAGTCCAGGGGAGCTGTTTTTT
clone size: .
D gene: .
V gene: TRBV7-2
CDR3 length: 14
J gene: TRBJ2-2

CDR3 protein: CSVELKGTGVKGYTF
CDR3 DNA: TGCAGCGTTGAACTCAAGGGGACAGGCGTAAAGGGCTACACCTTC
clone size: once
D gene: TRBD1
V gene: TRBV29-1
CDR3 length: 15
J gene: TRBJ1-2

CDR3 protein: CASSPSTGVHTEAFF
CDR3 DNA: TGTGCCAGCAGCCCCTCGACAGGGGTGCACACTGAAGCTTTCTTT
clone size: few
D gene: TRBD1
V gene: TRBV9
CDR3 length: 15
J gene: TRBJ1-1

CDR3 protein: CASRSGTGGSNEQFF
CDR3 DNA: TGTGCCAGTAGGTCCGGGACAGGGGGTAGCAATGAGCAGTTCTTC
clone size: .
D gene: TRBD1
V gene: TRBV19
CDR3 length: 15
J gene: TRBJ2-1

CDR3 protein: CASSPEVTSGNTIYF
CDR3 DNA: TGTGCCAGCAGTCCGGAGGTCACCTCTGGAAACACCATATATTTT
clone size: .
D gene: .
V gene: TRBV9
CDR3 length: 15
J gene: TRBJ1-3

CDR3 protein: CASSPRQGLSYEQYF
CDR3 DNA: TGTGCCAGCAGCCCCCGACAGGGGCTTTCCTACGAGCAGTACTTC
clone size: .
D gene: TRBD1
V gene: TRBV7-2
CDR3 length: 15
J gene: TRBJ2-7

CDR3 protein: CASSLSLLTGSYGYTF
CDR3 DNA: TGTGCCAGCAGTTTATCCCTGTTGACAGGTTCCTATGGCTACACCTTC
clone size: .
D gene: .
V gene: TRBV28
CDR3 length: 16
J gene: TRBJ1-2

CDR3 protein: CASSESRPGRYTEAFF
CDR3 DNA: TGTGCCAGCAGTGAATCCCGACCCGGGAGATACACTGAAGCTTTCTTT
clone size: .
D gene: .
V gene: TRBV25-1
CDR3 length: 16
J gene: TRBJ1-1